This T cell receptor beta chain was captured in a study of blood T cell repertoires in COVID-19. Looking at the study overall: The United States, Italy and Spain were the sources of the acute and convalescent COVID-19 samples. T cells, B-cell-depleted T cells, or PBMCs provided the cDNA or gDNA that served as material.

The Seattle patients, enrolled during active infection, were followed longitudinally. The junction had 8 bases not matched to a gene; V was cut back by 6 bases and J by 5 bases. Germline CDR1 SNHLY, CDR2 FYNNEI. CDR3 length equals 16 residues. Original data processing: For nucleated cells, counts were estimated from reference gene primer amplification. Measured with immunoSEQ multiplex PCR; TCRdb has only the in-frame clones, and not every one. D and trimming were read from the DNA, whereas the V and J calls and clone size are those reported in that table. There are a few hundred thousand clones in the sample; around 88% occur only once, and roughly 1.7% lies in the top ten.

The genes are TRBV2 and TRBJ2-1; 12 bases are shared with TRBD2. Sequenced material: peripheral blood. The clonotype was recovered from a woman younger than 45 with COVID-19, enrolled during active disease. The CDR3 loop is CASSDRLAGVNNEQFF. The CDR3 nucleotides are TGTGCCAGCAGCGACAGACTAGCGGGGGTTAACAATGAGCAGTTCTTC.